This T cell receptor beta chain derives from a study of molecular identifiers for immune sequencing clone quantification. Overall study findings and caveats: Clones that had above 20 RNA copies took up over 98% of effector molecules but under 1% in naive cells.

This clonotype was recorded many times. Its antigen is not known. The V end lost 1 base, the J end lost 3 bases, and 25 bases lay between the germline ends. CDR1 is LGHDT, CDR2 YNNKEL, per germline (reference sequence). The CDR3 runs 20 residues. It was with previously described methods and listed TCR primers that bulk TCR libraries were made. MiXCR, run by TCRdb on the PCR reads, gives a single entry per CDR3 protein. This table holds 37,000 or so distinct CDR3 sequences, more than 20% found once. Sorting was used to obtain naive CD8 T cells (CD8+CD4-CCR7+CD45RA+). The sequencing input was naive CD8+ T cells from blood, with Jurkat cell RNA spiked in. Subset: FACS-sorted CD8+CD4-CCR7+CD45RA+ naive T cells. The clonotype was recovered from a human donor in good health. Some libraries in this study had Jurkat cell RNA spiked in. The chain uses TRBV3-1 and TRBJ2-4; maybe TRBD2 (6 bases). CDR3 sequence reads: CASSQASGLGGMVDKNIQYF. The CDR3 DNA is TGTGCCAGCAGCCAAGCTTCAGGGCTCGGCGGGATGGTCGACAAAAACATTCAGTACTTC. The variable domain in full, with the rest retrieved from reference TRBV3-1 and TRBJ2-4, is DTAVSQTPKYLVTQMGNDKSIKCEQNLGHDTMYWYKQDSKKFLKIMFSYNNKELIINETVPNRFSPKSPDKAHLNLHINSLELGDSAVYFCASSQASGLGGMVDKNIQYFGAGTRLSVL.